The 30 T cell receptor beta chains reported below all come from one sample, sequenced in a study of human thymus T cells. Here immunoSEQ multiplex PCR was the method, and the copy in TCRdb shows in-frame clones only, minus some. Counted here are fewer than 55,000 clones, approximately 95% occurring once; the ten biggest clones make up about 0.13%. The source material was blood. The receptor source for this set is a boy in the first two years of life with a congenital heart defect but otherwise immunologically healthy.

In DNA, the CDR3 is TGTGCCAGCAGCGTGCTAAGTCAGGGGGAAAATGCTTTCTTT. Encoded protein: CASSVLSQGENAFF. This chain links TRBV9 with TRBJ1-1, with 7 bases aligning to TRBD1. The CDR3 covers 14 residues. Germline V gene sequence: CDR1 SGDLS, CDR2 YYNGEE. V trimming: 2 bases; J trimming: 11 bases; junction bases outside the gene matches: 12. The full variable domain, its missing parts supplied by reference TRBV9 and TRBJ1-1, is DSGVTQTPKHLITATGQRVTLRCSPRSGDLSVYWYQQSLDQGLQFLIQYYNGEERAKGNILERFSAQQFPDLHSELNLSSLELGDSALYFCASSVLSQGENAFFGQGTRLTVV.

The chain recombines TRBV5-6 with TRBJ2-4; 13 nucleotides align to TRBD2. CDR1 and CDR2 from the germline V gene are SGHDT and YYEEEE. Trimming took 0 bases from V and 4 from J; bases not matched to a gene: 1. The CDR3 runs to 16 residues. CDR3 in amino acids: CASSLGLAGGKNIQYF. The CDR3 DNA sequence: TGTGCCAGCAGCTTGGGACTAGCGGGGGGAAAAAACATTCAGTACTTC.

The CDR3 region is CASSLGTSSTQYF. CDR3 nucleotides: TGTGCCAGCAGTTTAGGGACTAGCTCAACGCAGTATTTT. The J gene is TRBJ2-3, the V gene TRBV27, with 9 bases fitting TRBD2. Germline assignment: CDR1 MNHEY and CDR2 SMNVEV (reference sequence). J gave up 9 bases and V 2 bases, and 3 bases lay outside the gene matches. The CDR3 has 13 amino acids.

The chain couples TRBV7-9 to TRBJ2-3; D perhaps matches TRBD1 (5 bases). Germline V CDR1 and CDR2: SEHNR, FQNEAQ (reference sequence). This CDR3 is 12 amino acids long. V lost 4 bases and J lost 3, with 5 bases in between. The CDR3: CASSSGTDTQYF. CDR3 DNA: TGTGCCAGCAGCTCAGGGACAGATACGCAGTATTTT.

The chain couples TRBV4-1 to TRBJ2-5, with 7 bases lining up with TRBD2. This CDR3 region has 18 residues. Looked up from germline, CDR1 is MGHRA and CDR2 is YSYEKL. Trimming at V came to 4 bases and at J to 2 bases, leaving 16 bases not matched to a gene. The CDR3 loop is CASSPGPWSGLKQETQYF. In DNA, the CDR3 is TGCGCCAGCAGCCCAGGTCCCTGGTCGGGACTAAAACAAGAGACCCAGTACTTC.

V and J are TRBV11-2 and TRBJ2-3, with D perhaps given as TRBD1 or TRBD2 (5 bases each). V was trimmed by 6 bases and J by 0 bases, leaving 13 bases between them. CDR1 SGHAT and CDR2 FQNNGV come from the germline V gene. CDR3 size: 15 residues. CDR3 bases: TGTGCCAGCAGTTCCGGGACGACTAGCACAGATACGCAGTATTTT. Its protein product is CASSSGTTSTDTQYF.

The chain joins TRBV28 to TRBJ2-7, with 7 bases that match TRBD2. CDR1 is MDHEN, CDR2 SYDVKM, per germline. This CDR3 region has 13 residues. V lost 7 bases to trimming and J lost 0 bases; unmatched junction nucleotides: 3. The DNA for the CDR3 is TGTGCCAGCACCGGGACTAACTCCTACGAGCAGTACTTC. Amino acid sequence: CASTGTNSYEQYF.

The CDR3 loop reads CASSEWPYNEQFF. CDR3 DNA: TGTGCCAGCAGTGAATGGCCCTACAATGAGCAGTTCTTC. The V and J genes are TRBV6-1 and TRBJ2-1, with no clear D. The CDR3 spans 13 residues. V lost 2 bases and J 2 bases, leaving 4 bases between the germline ends. CDR1 and CDR2 (germline): MNHNS, SASEGT.

CDR3 DNA sequence: TGTGCCAGCAGTTACACCCCCCGGGGGGGCGAGAGGGGCCAAGAGACCCAGTACTTC. Translation gives CASSYTPRGGERGQETQYF. The chain joins TRBV6-7 to TRBJ2-5, with 8 bases that match TRBD2. TRBV6-7 is noted as an ORF with a role that remains uncertain. The CDR3 extends over 19 amino acids. The V segment lost 2 bases and the J segment 1 base; nucleotides outside the gene matches: 15.

The rearrangement joins TRBV18 to TRBJ2-6; D not resolved. The CDR3 is made up of 15 amino acids. V was cut by 5 bases and J by 0 bases, with 8 bases left in between. Germline-derived CDR1 and CDR2 are KGHSH and LQKENI. CDR3 protein: CASSEDDSGANVLTF. The CDR3 DNA reads TGTGCCAGCTCAGAGGACGACTCTGGGGCCAACGTCCTGACTTTC.

This clone was counted a single time. This CDR3 reads CASSGTRSSYNEQFF. The DNA for the CDR3 is TGTGCCAGCAGTGGTACTAGAAGCTCCTACAATGAGCAGTTCTTC. J is TRBJ2-1 and V is TRBV6-5; tentatively, D is TRBD2 (5 bases). This CDR3 contains 15 residues. Germline V gene sequence: CDR1 MNHEY, CDR2 SVGAGI. Trimming stripped 5 bases from V and 0 bases from J, with 11 bases between.

The V and J genes are TRBV4-2 and TRBJ2-7; 7 bases line up with TRBD1. The CDR3 has 14 amino acids. The ends lost 0 bases at V and 5 bases at J; junction bases unmatched: 4. Germline CDR1 is LGHNA and CDR2 is YNFKEQ. The CDR3 nucleotides are TGTGCCAGCAGCCAAGATAGGGGGCAGAACGAGCAGTACTTC. It encodes CASSQDRGQNEQYF.

The chain uses TRBV6-1 and TRBJ2-5, with a weak D call TRBD2 (7 bases). This CDR3 comprises 14 residues. CDR1 and CDR2 (germline): MNHNS, SASEGT. Trimming removed 6 bases at V and 5 bases at J, with 16 bases between. The DNA of the CDR3 is TGTGCCAGCAGCCCAATGGGGGGGGCTGAGACCCAGTACTTC. Translation gives CASSPMGGAETQYF.

The chain employs TRBV6-5 and TRBJ2-7, with 7 bases that match TRBD1. CDR3 length: 13 amino acids. With V trimmed by 5 bases and J by 0 bases, 1 base remained unmatched. Germline assignment: CDR1 MNHEY and CDR2 SVGAGI. The CDR3 nucleotides are TGTGCCAGCAGTGACAGGGACTCCTACGAGCAGTACTTC. Amino acids: CASSDRDSYEQYF.

The J gene is TRBJ2-3, the V gene TRBV10-3; 11 nucleotides line up with TRBD2. The CDR3 is 15 residues long. The V and J ends lost 2 bases and 3 bases, in that order; junction bases with no gene match: 1. Germline lookup yields CDR1 ENHRY and CDR2 SYGVKD. CDR3 in amino acids: CAISETSGGTDTQYF. For the CDR3, the DNA is TGTGCCATCAGTGAGACTAGCGGGGGTACAGATACGCAGTATTTT.

CDR3 in amino acids: CASSLRQGADEQYF. The CDR3 region has the DNA TGTGCCAGCAGTCTCCGACAGGGGGCGGACGAGCAGTACTTC. The J gene is TRBJ2-7, the V gene TRBV28, with TRBD1 identical over 10 bases. From germline, CDR1 is MDHEN and CDR2 SYDVKM. The trim removed 5 bases at V and 5 bases at J, leaving 6 bases unmatched. The CDR3 length is 14 residues.

The chain is built from TRBV10-3 and TRBJ2-5, with TRBD2 identical over 10 bases. The CDR3 spans 13 residues. The germline gives CDR1 ENHRY, CDR2 SYGVKD. V was clipped by 9 bases and J by 3 bases; unmatched bases: 4. The CDR3 DNA is TGTGCCATAAAAGCGGGGGGGGAAGAGACCCAGTACTTC. This encodes CAIKAGGEETQYF.

The rearrangement uses TRBV7-9 and TRBJ1-3, with no clear D. Trimming removed 2 bases at V and 4 bases at J, with 6 bases between. CDR1 and CDR2 (germline): SEHNR, FQNEAQ (reference sequence). The length of the CDR3 is 13 residues. This CDR3 reads CASSLMSGNTIYF. For the CDR3, the DNA is TGTGCCAGCAGCTTAATGTCAGGAAACACCATATATTTT.

This chain joins TRBV11-2 and TRBJ2-7, with a tentative D call TRBD1 (5 bases). This CDR3 comprises 14 residues. V was pared by 0 bases and J by 2 bases, with 8 bases between. The germline CDR1 and CDR2 sequences are SGHAT and FQNNGV. CDR3: CASSLEARAYEQYF. The CDR3 region has the DNA TGTGCCAGCAGCTTAGAGGCCAGGGCCTACGAGCAGTACTTC. Variable domain in full (rest from reference TRBV11-2 and TRBJ2-7): EAGVAQSPRYKIIEKRQSVAFWCNPISGHATLYWYQQILGQGPKLLIQFQNNGVVDDSQLPKDRFSAERLKGVDSTLKIQPAKLEDSAVYLCASSLEARAYEQYFGPGTRLTVT.

CDR3 sequence reads: CASSWTGPYEQYF. CDR3 bases: TGTGCCAGCAGTTGGACAGGACCCTACGAGCAGTACTTC. The chain has TRBV6-6 and TRBJ2-7; 7 nucleotides align to TRBD1. The CDR3 length is 13 residues. CDR1 MNHNY and CDR2 SVGAGI come from the germline V gene (reference sequence). V lost 4 bases, J lost 2 bases, and 2 bases stayed unmatched.

The table lists this clone with a count of one. The gene calls are TRBV7-8 and TRBJ2-3, with TRBD2 matching 8 bases. The junction had 6 bases not matched to a gene; V was cut back by 2 bases and J by 2 bases. Germline loops: CDR1 SGHVS, CDR2 FQNEAQ. The CDR3 sequence is 16 residues long. The CDR3 DNA follows: TGTGCCAGCAGCTTATCGGGGGGGCTCCCCACAGATACGCAGTATTTT. Its protein product is CASSLSGGLPTDTQYF.

This chain joins TRBV2 and TRBJ2-5; the match to TRBD1 covers 7 bases. Germline V gene sequence: CDR1 SNHLY, CDR2 FYNNEI. V shed 6 bases, J shed 4 bases, and the junction held 11 bases outside the gene matches. CDR3 length equals 15 residues. CDR3 in amino acids: CASSQVTGMGETQYF. CDR3 nucleotide sequence: TGTGCCAGCAGCCAGGTGACAGGGATGGGAGAGACCCAGTACTTC.

The genes are TRBV28 and TRBJ2-1; D perhaps matches TRBD1 (6 bases). Trimming pared 8 bases from V and 4 bases from J, leaving 9 bases between. This CDR3 is built from 12 residues. Germline V CDR1 and CDR2: MDHEN, SYDVKM. The CDR3 DNA follows: TGTGCCAGCGGGGGCCTTTACAATGAGCAGTTCTTC. It codes for CASGGLYNEQFF. The full variable domain, rest sourced from reference TRBV28 and TRBJ2-1, is DVKVTQSSRYLVKRTGEKVFLECVQDMDHENMFWYRQDPGLGLRLIYFSYDVKMKEKGDIPEGYSVSREKKERFSLILESASTNQTSMYLCASGGLYNEQFFGPGTRLTVL.

This chain links TRBV7-2 with TRBJ2-7; D is undetermined. The CDR3 covers 15 residues. Germline lookup yields CDR1 SGHTA and CDR2 FQGNSA. The V end was cut by 1 base, the J end by 2 bases, with 12 bases between. The CDR3 here is CASSLVLGGPYEQYF. DNA for the CDR3: TGTGCCAGCAGCTTAGTTCTGGGCGGCCCCTACGAGCAGTACTTC.

The chain is built from TRBV4-3 and TRBJ2-1, with a tentative D call TRBD2 (7 bases). Looked up from germline, CDR1 is LGHNA and CDR2 is YSLEER. Trimming pared 0 bases from V and 3 bases from J, leaving 12 bases between. This CDR3 comprises 16 residues. This CDR3 is CASSQDPGGRYNEQFF. CDR3 DNA: TGCGCCAGCAGCCAAGATCCGGGGGGCCGCTACAATGAGCAGTTCTTC.

The rearrangement joins TRBV6-5 to TRBJ2-7, with no clear D. Germline V gene sequence: CDR1 MNHEY, CDR2 SVGAGI. V was shortened by 0 bases and J by 4 bases, with 7 bases between the two germline ends. The CDR3 runs 13 residues. CDR3 sequence reads: CASSYSKGYEQYF. CDR3 in DNA: TGTGCCAGCAGTTACTCGAAGGGTTACGAGCAGTACTTC.

The rearrangement links TRBV6-5 to TRBJ1-2; D gene ambiguous. Per the germline V gene, CDR1 is MNHEY and CDR2 is SVGAGI. The CDR3 contains 12 residues. V was trimmed by 0 bases and J by 5 bases, leaving 4 bases between them. For the CDR3, the DNA is TGTGCCAGCAGTTACTCGACATATGGCTACACCTTC. Translated: CASSYSTYGYTF.

This rearrangement joins TRBV6-1 to TRBJ2-1; D is unresolved. The CDR3 totals 12 residues. CDR1 and CDR2 from the germline V gene are MNHNS and SASEGT. Trimming removed 6 bases at V and 4 bases at J, with 7 bases between. CDR3 region: CASSGPYNEQFF. The CDR3 DNA sequence: TGTGCCAGCAGCGGACCATACAATGAGCAGTTCTTC.

J is TRBJ2-3 and V is TRBV11-2; TRBD2 agrees at 13 bases. Looked up from germline, CDR1 is SGHAT and CDR2 is FQNNGV. V was clipped by 5 bases and J by 1 base; unmatched bases: 0. The CDR3 contains 15 residues. The CDR3 sequence is CASSGLAGGTDTQYF. CDR3 sequence (DNA): TGTGCCAGCAGCGGACTAGCGGGGGGCACAGATACGCAGTATTTT.

The V gene is TRBV11-2, the J gene TRBJ1-2, with D possibly TRBD1 on 5 matching bases. The CDR3 loop spans 14 amino acids. Germline V gene sequence: CDR1 SGHAT, CDR2 FQNNGV. The ends were cut back, 5 bases at V and 2 bases at J, with 12 bases in the middle. The CDR3 DNA reads TGTGCCAGCAGCCTCGACCAGGGAAACTATGGCTACACCTTC. Residues: CASSLDQGNYGYTF.